Each of the 4 T cell receptor beta chains below was sequenced from the same sample in a study of response to subunit inactivated influenza vaccine listed by TCRdb under 2018. Library generation was performed with RT-PCR. Data came from an Illumina HiSeq 2500. TCRdb redid the processing of the public reads, applying fastp at Q25 and MiXCR, and retained in-frame beta chains. Each record represents a unique CDR3 protein, reported with the most common genes and DNA among its rows. Across this sample there are about 540,000 distinct CDR3 sequences, with roughly 23% seen only once. Jointly, the top ten make up approximately 3% of the sample. These data also formed part of another study, on T cells expressing NK-cell markers. As the second paper documents: 5'RACE template switching, by which a universal primer site and unique molecular identifiers were added, was used to make TCR beta cDNA libraries.

Sequencing was performed on CD4+ T cells sorted from PBMCs, taken less than 13 days after vaccination. Receptors were obtained from a man in his fifties or sixties who received an inactivated influenza vaccine. Donor details come from another sample of the same person, matched by shared clones.

The chain links TRBV29-1 to TRBJ1-3; no clear D. The V and J ends lost 6 bases and 0 bases respectively, with 15 bases between them. The CDR3 length is 15 residues. Germline V gene data show CDR1 as SQVTM and CDR2 as ANQGSEA. The DNA for the CDR3 is TGCAGCGTCGTGACCCTCGGGAGCTCTGGAAACACCATATATTTT. Translated, it gives CSVVTLGSSGNTIYF.

CDR3 in DNA: TGCAGTGTTCAGATTCCGGGCGCAGATACGCAGTATTTT. This sequence encodes CSVQIPGADTQYF. The J gene is TRBJ2-3, the V gene TRBV20-1; no reliable D call. V lost 7 bases and J 4 bases, leaving 15 bases between the germline ends. The germline CDR1 and CDR2 sequences are DFQATT and SNEGSKA (reference sequence). CDR3 length equals 13 residues.

V and J are TRBV20-1 and TRBJ2-7; 7 bases line up with TRBD1. Germline CDR1 DFQATT, CDR2 SNEGSKA (reference sequence). V lost 1 base to trimming and J lost 2 bases; unmatched junction nucleotides: 5. CDR3 length: 14 residues. CDR3 residues: CSARVGTATYEQYF. The CDR3 DNA sequence: TGCAGTGCTAGAGTGGGGACAGCGACCTACGAGCAGTACTTC.

The V and J genes are TRBV6-1 and TRBJ2-1; 8 bases agree with TRBD2. CDR1 is MNHNS, CDR2 SASEGT, per germline. J gave up 7 bases and V 7 bases, and 9 bases lay outside the gene matches. The CDR3 is 14 residues long. CDR3 nucleotide sequence: TGTGCCAGCACCCGGAGCGGGAGACGGAATGAGCAGTTCTTC. Its protein is CASTRSGRRNEQFF.